These 22 T cell receptor beta chains were sequenced from one sample in a study of Graves' ophthalmopathy and Graves' hyperthyroidism. Beta-chain TCR CDR3 regions were amplified from RNA transcripts. The first round was an RT-PCR with HTBI primers, and the second round was a multiplex PCR. One entry per CDR3 protein results from TCRdb running MiXCR on the multiplex PCR reads. The sample holds 580,000 or so distinct CDR3 sequences, roughly 39% seen once. Sequencing was done on a sample of peripheral blood or thyroid tissue (not recorded which). Receptors originate from an adult man with Graves' hyperthyroidism.

This clonotype appeared many times. The junction shows a germline mismatch at one end, possibly a read error. The chain uses TRBV7-9 and TRBJ2-7; 8 bases are shared with TRBD1. There are 16 residues in the CDR3. Looked up from germline, CDR1 is SEHNR and CDR2 is FQNEAQ (reference sequence). CDR3 sequence reads: CASSQGDRRSSYEQYF. CDR3 nucleotide sequence: TGCGCCAGCAGCCAGGGGGACAGGCGAAGCTCCTACGAGCAGTACTTC.

The chain uses TRBV10-3 and TRBJ2-2; 9 bases match TRBD2. The CDR3 consists of 16 residues. Germline-derived CDR1 and CDR2 are ENHRY and SYGVKD. With V trimmed by 0 bases and J by 7 bases, 6 bases remained unmatched. CDR3 protein: CAISESRGRAGGELFF. CDR3 nucleotide sequence: TGTGCCATCAGTGAGTCTCGCGGGAGGGCCGGCGGGGAGCTGTTTTTT.

This clonotype has only one observation. The V call is TRBV5-1, the J call TRBJ1-6; 9 bases match TRBD1. This CDR3 has 17 residues. V was pared by 0 bases and J by 10 bases, with 11 bases of the junction left unmatched. Per the germline V gene, CDR1 is SGHRS and CDR2 is YFSETQ. This chain's CDR3 is CASSLGWTGVSYSPLHF. CDR3 coding DNA: TGCGCCAGCAGCTTGGGGTGGACAGGGGTTAGCTACTCACCCCTCCACTTT.

The rearrangement links TRBV19 to TRBJ2-5, with no clear D. The CDR3 has 16 amino acids. V dropped 3 bases and J dropped 2 bases, with 16 bases sitting between them. Germline V CDR1 and CDR2: LNHDA, SQIVND (reference sequence). The CDR3 spells CASSMNPRRVQETQYF. CDR3 DNA: TGTGCCAGTAGTATGAACCCCCGACGGGTTCAAGAGACCCAGTACTTC.

This clonotype was seen a few times. V and J are TRBV3-1 and TRBJ1-2; 7 bases are a match to TRBD1. The J segment lost 1 base and the V segment lost 1 base, leaving 6 bases of the junction unmatched. The CDR3 has 16 residues. Per germline, CDR1 LGHDT and CDR2 YNNKEL (reference sequence). CDR3 residues: CASSQGWTGRNYGYTF. The CDR3 bases are TGTGCCAGCAGCCAAGGATGGACAGGCCGTAACTATGGCTACACCTTC.

This chain uses TRBV7-8 with TRBJ2-7, with 11 bases fitting TRBD2. V was pared by 3 bases and J by 2 bases, with 6 bases of the junction left unmatched. Germline CDR1 and CDR2: SGHVS and FQNEAQ. This CDR3 contains 16 residues. CDR3 amino acids: CASSLVQGLAAYEQYF. The DNA for the CDR3 is TGTGCCAGCAGCTTGGTCCAGGGACTAGCGGCCTACGAGCAGTACTTC. Full variable domain (remainder filled in from reference TRBV7-8 and TRBJ2-7): GAGVSQSPRYKVAKRGQDVALRCDPISGHVSLFWYQQALGQGPEFLTYFQNEAQLDKSGLPSDRFFAERPEGSVSTLKIQRTQQEDSAVYLCASSLVQGLAAYEQYFGPGTRLTVT.

By share, this clonotype ranks as medium-sized. The J gene is TRBJ1-1, the V gene TRBV6-5, with D perhaps TRBD1 (5 bases). V was trimmed by 2 bases and J by 7 bases, leaving 14 bases between them. The CDR3 totals 14 residues. Germline CDR1 is MNHEY and CDR2 is SVGAGI. The CDR3 spells CASSYTPGRDEAFF. The CDR3, as DNA: TGTGCCAGCAGTTACACTCCAGGGCGTGATGAAGCTTTCTTT.

The V gene is TRBV19, the J gene TRBJ1-1, with D possibly being TRBD1 (6 bases). Trimming removed 8 bases at V and 3 bases at J, with 13 bases between. This CDR3 has 13 amino acids. Germline V gene data show CDR1 as LNHDA and CDR2 as SQIVND (reference sequence). The DNA of the CDR3 is TGTGCCAGTCGTGGACAGCGATACACTGAAGCTTTCTTT. This encodes CASRGQRYTEAFF.

This clonotype appeared many times. The CDR3 sequence is CASSSQGNLAYGYTF. The CDR3 DNA reads TGTGCCAGCAGCTCACAGGGGAACCTAGCCTATGGCTACACCTTC. The chain combines TRBV7-9 with TRBJ1-2; 7 nucleotides match TRBD1. The germline V gene has CDR1 SEHNR and CDR2 FQNEAQ (reference sequence). With V trimmed by 4 bases and J by 4 bases, 9 bases remained unmatched. This CDR3 contains 15 residues.

This rearrangement joins TRBV14 to TRBJ2-2; 9 bases match TRBD1. Trimming at V came to 4 bases and at J to 4 bases, leaving 7 bases not matched to a gene. The CDR3 loop spans 16 amino acids. Germline CDR1 reads SGHDN; CDR2 reads FVKESK. Here the CDR3 reads CASSPYRGQGTGELFF. The CDR3, as DNA: TGTGCCAGCAGCCCCTACAGGGGGCAGGGCACCGGGGAGCTGTTTTTT.

With regard to this clonotype: A read error is possible here, since a much larger clone lies one base away. The conserved closing phenylalanine or tryptophan is absent in this CDR3, likely reflecting a read error. The gene calls are TRBV4-1 and TRBJ2-7; unclear D gene. The germline gives CDR1 MGHRA, CDR2 YSYEKL. The CDR3 has 16 residues. Trimming shortened V by 0 bases and J by 0 bases, and 12 bases separated the two germline ends. CDR3 DNA sequence: TGCGCCAGCAGCCAAGAACTTGGTCTTCCCTCCTACGAGCAGTACCTC. Its translation: CASSQELGLPSYEQYL.

This clonotype appeared a few times. The chain uses TRBV4-1 and TRBJ1-6; D unresolved. Trimming took off 0 bases at V and 7 bases at J, with 16 bases between the two ends. Germline assignment: CDR1 MGHRA and CDR2 YSYEKL. The length of the CDR3 is 17 residues. CDR3 coding DNA: TGCGCCAGCAGCCAAGATCGGGCAAGGGAGGGAAATTCACCCCTCCACTTT. It encodes CASSQDRAREGNSPLHF.

This clonotype was observed at least ten times. J is TRBJ1-4 and V is TRBV6-1; 9 nucleotides agree with TRBD1. Germline values: CDR1 MNHNS, CDR2 SASEGT. J was trimmed by 7 bases and V by 0 bases; bases with no gene match: 6. This CDR3 region has 16 residues. The CDR3 sequence: CASSEAGGQGVEKLFF. CDR3 nucleotides: TGTGCCAGCAGTGAAGCGGGGGGACAGGGTGTTGAAAAACTGTTTTTT.

This clonotype was recorded many times. The chain recombines TRBV7-9 with TRBJ2-5, with 11 bases that match TRBD2. The germline V gene has CDR1 SEHNR and CDR2 FQNEAQ (reference sequence). The trim removed 5 bases at V and 4 bases at J, leaving 9 bases unmatched. The CDR3 contains 16 residues. The chain's CDR3 is CASSHTSGRGGETQYF. The CDR3 DNA follows: TGTGCCAGCAGCCATACTAGCGGGAGAGGGGGAGAGACCCAGTACTTC.

The chain combines TRBV2 with TRBJ1-1, with D perhaps TRBD1 (6 bases). The CDR3 covers 13 residues. Trimming pared 5 bases from V and 7 bases from J, leaving 14 bases between. The germline V gene has CDR1 SNHLY and CDR2 FYNNEI. The CDR3 DNA reads TGTGCCAGCAGTCACCAGGGGCTTAATGAAGCTTTCTTT. Amino acids: CASSHQGLNEAFF.

The rearrangement links TRBV19 to TRBJ1-4; weak D call: TRBD1 (5 bases). The germline V gene has CDR1 LNHDA and CDR2 SQIVND (reference sequence). The CDR3 contains 15 residues. Deletions cut 5 bases from V and 4 bases from J, with 14 bases between. CDR3 region: CASSSPKGSNEKLFF. Here the CDR3 DNA reads TGTGCCAGTAGTTCCCCCAAGGGGAGTAATGAAAAACTGTTTTTT.

The chain recombines TRBV13 with TRBJ2-5; D call uncertain. This CDR3 contains 14 residues. Germline-derived CDR1 and CDR2 are PRHDT and FYEKMQ (reference sequence). The V end was cut by 2 bases, the J end by 2 bases, with 9 bases between. The CDR3 DNA sequence: TGTGCCAGCAGCTTACCAGGAATTCAAGAGACCCAGTACTTC. Translation: CASSLPGIQETQYF.

In DNA, the CDR3 is TGCAGTGCTAGAGCGGGGTCCGCCTACGAGCAGTACTTC. It is translated as CSARAGSAYEQYF. The rearrangement uses TRBV20-1 and TRBJ2-7, with D perhaps TRBD2 (5 bases). V dropped 1 base and J dropped 2 bases, with 9 bases sitting between them. The V gene's germline CDR1 is DFQATT and CDR2 SNEGSKA (reference sequence). The CDR3 is 13 amino acids.

The sample holds many counts of this clonotype. This chain links TRBV7-6 with TRBJ1-1, with 8 bases lining up with TRBD1. Germline lookup yields CDR1 SGHVS and CDR2 FNYEAQ. The J segment lost 2 bases and the V segment lost 5 bases, leaving 4 bases of the junction unmatched. The CDR3 loop spans 14 amino acids. The CDR3 protein is CASSRTGFNTEAFF. Written as DNA, the CDR3 is TGTGCCAGCAGCAGGACAGGGTTTAACACTGAAGCTTTCTTT.

This clonotype has ten or more counts. This rearrangement joins TRBV15 to TRBJ1-5; tentative D call: TRBD1 (5 bases). Germline V lookup: CDR1 LNHNV, CDR2 YYDKDF (reference sequence). The CDR3 loop spans 13 amino acids. Trimming shortened V by 8 bases and J by 3 bases, and 11 bases separated the two germline ends. CDR3 coding DNA: TGTGCCACCGCGGGGCAGACCAATCAGCCCCAGCATTTT. Protein sequence: CATAGQTNQPQHF.

This clonotype was recorded a few times. V is TRBV12-3 or TRBV12-4 and J is TRBJ2-2; D might be TRBD2 (6 bases). Trimming removed 5 bases at V and 7 bases at J, with 17 bases between. The CDR3 contains 15 residues. CDR3 loop: CASSDPREPGGELFF. In DNA form, the CDR3 reads TGTGCCAGCAGTGACCCCCGGGAGCCGGGCGGGGAGCTGTTTTTT.

A note on this clonotype: This CDR3 fails to terminate in the conserved phenylalanine or tryptophan, so it likely reflects a read error. The limits of the CDR3 on the DNA are not certain, so only TCRdb's listed CDR3 is given. This sequence joins TRBV5-1 and TRBJ1-1; the table names TRBD1, a call not compared with the DNA. CDR1 and CDR2 from the germline V gene are SGHRS and YFSETQ. The CDR3 numbers 10 amino acids, ends counted. CDR3: CASSLGQGAL.